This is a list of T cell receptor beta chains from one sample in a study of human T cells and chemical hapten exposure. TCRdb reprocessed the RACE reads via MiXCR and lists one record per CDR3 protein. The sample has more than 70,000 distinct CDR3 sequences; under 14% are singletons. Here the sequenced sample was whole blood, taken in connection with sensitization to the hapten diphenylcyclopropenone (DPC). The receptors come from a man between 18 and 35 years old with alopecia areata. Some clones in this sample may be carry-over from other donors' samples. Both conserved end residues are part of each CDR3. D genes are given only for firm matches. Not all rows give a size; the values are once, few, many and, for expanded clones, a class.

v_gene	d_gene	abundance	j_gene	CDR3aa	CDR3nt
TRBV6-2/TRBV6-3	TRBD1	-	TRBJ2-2	CASIHDRVNTGELFF	TGTGCCAGCATTCACGACAGGGTTAACACCGGGGAGCTGTTTTTT
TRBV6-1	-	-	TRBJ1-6	CVSSQDETGPLHF	TGTGTCAGCAGTCAGGACGAAACGGGACCCCTCCACTTT
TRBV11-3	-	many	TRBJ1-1	CASSSLGTVEGTEAFF	TGTGCCAGCAGCTCATTGGGGACCGTTGAAGGCACTGAAGCTTTCTTT
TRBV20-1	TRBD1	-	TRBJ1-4	CSARSPGQGGEKLFF	TGCAGTGCTAGATCCCCGGGACAGGGGGGTGAAAAACTGTTTTTT
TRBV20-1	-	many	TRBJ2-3	CSAVSPLGPEDTQYF	TGCAGTGCCGTCTCCCCCCTCGGACCGGAAGATACGCAGTATTTT
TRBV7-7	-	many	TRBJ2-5	CASSLTRSQETQYF	TGTGCCAGCAGCTTAACCAGGTCCCAAGAGACCCAGTACTTC
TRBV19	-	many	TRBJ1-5	CASSIDPSVDYSNQPQHF	TGTGCCAGTAGTATAGACCCCTCGGTGGATTATAGCAATCAGCCCCAGCATTTT
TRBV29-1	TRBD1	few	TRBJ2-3	CSVVGDRASTDTQYF	TGCAGCGTTGTGGGGGACAGGGCTAGCACAGATACGCAGTATTTT
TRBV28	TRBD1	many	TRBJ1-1	CASSLGGQGRFDEAFF	TGTGCCAGCAGTTTAGGGGGACAGGGAAGGTTCGATGAAGCTTTCTTT
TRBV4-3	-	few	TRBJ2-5	CASSLIAVPQETQYF	TGCGCCAGCAGCCTTATAGCGGTGCCGCAAGAGACCCAGTACTTC
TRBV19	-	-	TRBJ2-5	CASSMAQPGTQYF	TGTGCCAGTAGTATGGCACAGCCCGGGACCCAGTACTTC
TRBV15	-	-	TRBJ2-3	CATSSPGGGHGTDTQYF	TGTGCCACCAGCAGTCCTGGGGGGGGGCATGGCACAGATACGCAGTATTTT
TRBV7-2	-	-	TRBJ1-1	CASSYRQLGTEAFF	TGTGCCAGCAGCTACCGACAGTTGGGGACTGAAGCTTTCTTT
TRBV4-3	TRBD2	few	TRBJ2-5	CASSQDLERGERETQYF	TGCGCCAGCAGCCAAGACTTAGAGCGGGGGGAGAGAGAGACCCAGTACTTC
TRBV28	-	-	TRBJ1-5	CASSFGVGGNQPQHF	TGTGCCAGCAGTTTTGGGGTTGGAGGCAATCAGCCCCAGCATTTT
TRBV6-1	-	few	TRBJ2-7	CASRGSGPSHEQYF	TGTGCCAGCAGAGGCTCGGGACCCAGCCACGAGCAGTACTTC
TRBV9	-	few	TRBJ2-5	CASSVEQGETQYF	TGTGCCAGCAGCGTAGAACAGGGAGAGACCCAGTACTTC
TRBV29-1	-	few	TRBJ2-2	CSVQAGGELFF	TGCAGCGTCCAAGCAGGCGGGGAGCTGTTTTTT
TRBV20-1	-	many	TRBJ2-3	CSAHRGLASDTQYF	TGCAGTGCTCATCGTGGTCTAGCGTCCGATACGCAGTATTTT
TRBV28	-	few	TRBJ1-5	CANSQRGRNQPQHF	TGTGCCAACTCACAGAGAGGTCGGAATCAGCCCCAGCATTTT
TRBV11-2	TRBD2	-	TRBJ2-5	CASKIAGQETQYF	TGTGCCAGCAAAATAGCGGGGCAAGAGACCCAGTACTTC
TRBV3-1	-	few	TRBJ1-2	CASSQDRGYPYGYTF	TGTGCCAGCAGCCAAGATCGAGGTTACCCCTATGGCTACACCTTC
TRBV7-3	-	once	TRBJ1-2	CASSPQFGRIYGYTF	TGTGCCAGCAGCCCCCAGTTTGGCAGGATTTATGGCTACACCTTC
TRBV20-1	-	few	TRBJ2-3	CSASNRLTNTDTQYF	TGCAGTGCTAGCAATAGACTAACAAACACAGATACGCAGTATTTT
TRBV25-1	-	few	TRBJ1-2	CASRASLDGYTF	TGTGCCAGCAGGGCCAGCTTAGATGGCTACACCTTC
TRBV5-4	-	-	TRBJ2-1	CASRFDRYNEQFF	TGTGCCAGCAGGTTCGACAGGTACAATGAGCAGTTCTTC
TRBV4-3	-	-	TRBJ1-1	CASSRSTGTEAFF	TGCGCCAGCAGCCGATCCACAGGGACTGAAGCTTTCTTT
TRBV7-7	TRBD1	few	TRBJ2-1	CASSIGTGGSGEQFF	TGTGCCAGCAGCATCGGGACAGGGGGCTCTGGTGAGCAGTTCTTC
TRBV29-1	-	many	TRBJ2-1	CSGVGGGNINEQFF	TGCAGCGGGGTAGGAGGGGGCAATATCAATGAGCAGTTCTTC
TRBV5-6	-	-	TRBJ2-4	CASSLPGENIQYF	TGTGCCAGCAGCTTGCCAGGGGAAAACATTCAGTACTTC
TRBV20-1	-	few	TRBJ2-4	CSARGAGLAKNIQYF	TGCAGTGCTAGAGGTGCAGGGTTAGCCAAAAACATTCAGTACTTC
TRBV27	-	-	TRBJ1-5	CASSLGQSNQPQHF	TGTGCCAGCAGTTTAGGACAGAGCAATCAGCCCCAGCATTTT
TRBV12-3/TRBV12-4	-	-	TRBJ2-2	CASSSMSENTGELFF	TGTGCCAGCAGTTCTATGAGCGAGAACACCGGGGAGCTGTTTTTT
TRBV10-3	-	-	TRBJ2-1	CAISESPGRSYNEQFF	TGTGCCATCAGTGAGTCTCCAGGGCGCTCCTACAATGAGCAGTTCTTC
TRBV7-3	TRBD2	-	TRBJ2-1	CASSFLAGDYNEQFF	TGTGCCAGCAGCTTTCTAGCGGGGGACTACAATGAGCAGTTCTTC
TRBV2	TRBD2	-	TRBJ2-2	CASRRLSGELVF	TGTGCCAGCAGGAGGTTAAGCGGGGAGCTGGTTTTT
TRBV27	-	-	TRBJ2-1	CASSQPADREQFF	TGTGCCAGCAGTCAACCCGCAGACAGAGAGCAGTTCTTC
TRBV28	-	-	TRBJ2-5	CASSLWGPKTQYF	TGTGCCAGCAGTTTATGGGGGCCCAAGACCCAGTACTTC
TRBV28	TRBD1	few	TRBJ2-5	CASSRQGETQYF	TGTGCCAGCAGTCGACAGGGGGAGACCCAGTACTTC
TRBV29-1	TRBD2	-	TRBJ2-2	CSVGKAGGTGELFF	TGCAGCGTCGGGAAGGCGGGGGGCACCGGGGAGCTGTTTTTT
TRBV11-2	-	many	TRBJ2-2	CASSQLQLNTGELFF	TGTGCCAGCAGCCAATTACAGCTGAACACCGGGGAGCTGTTTTTT
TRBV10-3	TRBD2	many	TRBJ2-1	CAISDVAGGRNEQFF	TGTGCCATCAGTGATGTAGCGGGGGGCAGGAATGAGCAGTTCTTC
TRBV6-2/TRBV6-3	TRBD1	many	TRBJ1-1	CASRASFRGRRTEAFF	TGTGCCAGCAGGGCATCCTTCAGGGGGAGGAGGACTGAAGCTTTCTTT
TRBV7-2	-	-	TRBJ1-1	CASSPAAQTKAFF	TGTGCCAGCAGCCCCGCGGCACAGACTAAAGCTTTCTTT
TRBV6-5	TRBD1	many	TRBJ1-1	CASTGQGAAEAFF	TGTGCCAGCACCGGACAGGGGGCTGCTGAAGCTTTCTTT
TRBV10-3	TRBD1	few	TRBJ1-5	CAIRGTGDQPQHF	TGTGCCATCAGGGGGACAGGGGATCAGCCCCAGCATTTT
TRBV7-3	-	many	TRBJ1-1	CASSLDHNTEAFF	TGTGCCAGCAGCTTAGACCATAACACTGAAGCTTTCTTT
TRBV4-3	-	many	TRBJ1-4	CASSQIHRGGEEKLFF	TGCGCCAGCAGCCAAATTCACCGGGGCGGGGAGGAAAAACTGTTTTTT
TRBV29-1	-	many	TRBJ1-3	CSVDHRTPSGNTIYF	TGCAGCGTTGATCACCGCACCCCCTCTGGAAACACCATATATTTT
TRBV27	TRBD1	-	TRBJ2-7	CASSETGVHEQYF	TGTGCCAGCAGCGAAACAGGGGTCCACGAGCAGTACTTC